Listed below are T cell receptor beta chains from one sample, sequenced in a study of blood T cell repertoires in COVID-19. Method: immunoSEQ multiplex PCR; TCRdb's copy keeps in-frame clones and lacks some. Of roughly 330,000 clones in the sample, more than 75% are singletons; the top ten hold 5.3%. The sequencing sample was made of PBMCs or T cells enriched from blood (not recorded which). The receptors come from a woman in her 30s who had recovered from COVID-19. The CDR3 runs from the conserved cysteine through the conserved F or W. The D gene is left open where the match is weak. For some rows the clone size is stated as once, few or many, or as a class when expanded; others skip it.

cdr3_nt | cdr3_aa | cdr3_length | j_call | v_call | d_call | clone_size
TGTGCCAGCAGAGACCTTAGCGGCCAGGAGACCCAGTACTTC | CASRDLSGQETQYF | 14 | TRBJ2-5 | TRBV5-4 | - | -
TGTGCCAGCAGTCAATTTTTGGGGGCCTCGAACACTGAAGCTTTCTTT | CASSQFLGASNTEAFF | 16 | TRBJ1-1 | TRBV6-4 | - | -
TGTGCCAGCAGCTTCTGGGACGGGGGGGAGACCCAGTACTTC | CASSFWDGGETQYF | 14 | TRBJ2-5 | TRBV7-2 | TRBD2 | -
TGTGCCAGCAGTCCAGGGGCACTTAATCAGCCCCAGCATTTT | CASSPGALNQPQHF | 14 | TRBJ1-5 | TRBV6-5 | - | -
TGCGCCAGCAGCCTTACTAGCGCGAGCACAGATACGCAGTATTTT | CASSLTSASTDTQYF | 15 | TRBJ2-3 | TRBV5-1 | TRBD2 | -
TGTGCCAGCAGTTTTCAGGGCCCAAAACTGTTTTTT | CASSFQGPKLFF | 12 | TRBJ1-4 | TRBV28 | - | -
TGTGCCATCAGTGCCTCGACAGGGACTTTAGAGCAGTACTTC | CAISASTGTLEQYF | 14 | TRBJ2-7 | TRBV10-3 | - | -
TGTGCCAGTAGCCACAGGGGCGAGGGTGAAGCTTTCTTT | CASSHRGEGEAFF | 13 | TRBJ1-1 | TRBV19 | TRBD1 | -
TGTGCCAGTAGTATAGTCCTAGCGGGGGATACGCAGTATTTT | CASSIVLAGDTQYF | 14 | TRBJ2-3 | TRBV19 | TRBD2 | -
TGTGCCAGCAGCTTAGAGGGACAGACCTACAATGAGCAGTTCTTC | CASSLEGQTYNEQFF | 15 | TRBJ2-1 | TRBV7-2 | TRBD1 | -
TGTGCCAGCAGCTTCGCTCAGATGAGCGGGGGGAAAAATGAGCAGTTCTTC | CASSFAQMSGGKNEQFF | 17 | TRBJ2-1 | TRBV11-3 | TRBD2 | -
TGTGCCAGCAGCGGGACAGGACGGACGAACACTGAAGCTTTCTTT | CASSGTGRTNTEAFF | 15 | TRBJ1-1 | TRBV5-6 | TRBD1 | -
TGTGCCAGCAGTCCCCCCGGACAACGGGGCAATCAGCCCCAGCATTTT | CASSPPGQRGNQPQHF | 16 | TRBJ1-5 | TRBV2 | - | few
TGTGCCAGTAGGCTGGGAGGCGCGCACAATGAGCAGTTCTTC | CASRLGGAHNEQFF | 14 | TRBJ2-1 | TRBV19 | - | -
TGTGCCAGCAGCTTGAACAGGGCGGGAGCCGGGGAGCTGTTTTTT | CASSLNRAGAGELFF | 15 | TRBJ2-2 | TRBV11-2 | - | few
TGTGCCAGCAGCCTATTTGGGGGGGCCGGTGATACGCAGTATTTT | CASSLFGGAGDTQYF | 15 | TRBJ2-3 | TRBV7-7 | - | -
TGTGCCAGCTCACTTCCCGGGACAGGCTCCGAAAAACTGTTTTTT | CASSLPGTGSEKLFF | 15 | TRBJ1-4 | TRBV18 | TRBD1 | -
TGTGCCAGCAGTTCATGGACAGGGGGAAGTGAAAAACTGTTTTTT | CASSSWTGGSEKLFF | 15 | TRBJ1-4 | TRBV28 | TRBD1 | once
TGTGCCAGCAGACCCGGGACACTTTACCAAGAGACCCAGTACTTC | CASRPGTLYQETQYF | 15 | TRBJ2-5 | TRBV7-9 | - | once
TGTGCCAGCAGCGGCTCACTAGCGGGGGGCCCGGGAGATACGCAGTATTTT | CASSGSLAGGPGDTQYF | 17 | TRBJ2-3 | TRBV9 | TRBD2 | -
TGTGCCAGCAGTTCGCAAGCGAACACTGAAGCTTTCTTT | CASSSQANTEAFF | 13 | TRBJ1-1 | TRBV12-3/TRBV12-4 | - | few
TGTGCCTGGAGGAATACCAGGGCTTCTGGGGCCAACGTCCTGACTTTC | CAWRNTRASGANVLTF | 16 | TRBJ2-6 | TRBV30 | - | -
TGTGCCAGCAGCTTTAGCGGGGGAACGAACACCGGGGAGCTGTTTTTT | CASSFSGGTNTGELFF | 16 | TRBJ2-2 | TRBV11-3 | TRBD2 | -
TGTGCCAGCAGTGAAGTAGACTATGGCTACACCTTC | CASSEVDYGYTF | 12 | TRBJ1-2 | TRBV2 | - | once
TGCGCCAGCAGCCCGGAGGCAGGGGTAGGGGCTTTCTTT | CASSPEAGVGAFF | 13 | TRBJ1-1 | TRBV5-1 | - | -
TGTGCCAGCAGCCCCCGGGGGGAGGTGGTGTCTAACTATGGCTACACCTTC | CASSPRGEVVSNYGYTF | 17 | TRBJ1-2 | TRBV9 | - | -
TGTGCCAGCAGCTCACAGATTTATAATTCACCCCTCCACTTT | CASSSQIYNSPLHF | 14 | TRBJ1-6 | TRBV11-2 | - | -
TGCAGCTCTACAGGCCCTCCTGGAAACACCATATATTTT | CSSTGPPGNTIYF | 13 | TRBJ1-3 | TRBV29-1 | - | -
TGTGCCAGCAGCCACAGCAATATCGCGTCACCCCTCCACTTT | CASSHSNIASPLHF | 14 | TRBJ1-6 | TRBV11-3 | - | -
TGTGCCAGCAGCTTCTTCAGTAACACTGAAGCTTTCTTT | CASSFFSNTEAFF | 13 | TRBJ1-1 | TRBV5-6 | - | -
TGTGCCAGCAGCCGGACAGCTAACTCCTACGAGCAGTACTTC | CASSRTANSYEQYF | 14 | TRBJ2-7 | TRBV7-2 | - | -
TGTGCCAGCAGTGAGCGGGGGTATAATTCACCCCTCCACTTT | CASSERGYNSPLHF | 14 | TRBJ1-6 | TRBV2 | - | -
TGTGCCAGCAGCGTAGAAAGCGGGGGGACCTACGAGCAGTACTTC | CASSVESGGTYEQYF | 15 | TRBJ2-7 | TRBV9 | TRBD2 | -